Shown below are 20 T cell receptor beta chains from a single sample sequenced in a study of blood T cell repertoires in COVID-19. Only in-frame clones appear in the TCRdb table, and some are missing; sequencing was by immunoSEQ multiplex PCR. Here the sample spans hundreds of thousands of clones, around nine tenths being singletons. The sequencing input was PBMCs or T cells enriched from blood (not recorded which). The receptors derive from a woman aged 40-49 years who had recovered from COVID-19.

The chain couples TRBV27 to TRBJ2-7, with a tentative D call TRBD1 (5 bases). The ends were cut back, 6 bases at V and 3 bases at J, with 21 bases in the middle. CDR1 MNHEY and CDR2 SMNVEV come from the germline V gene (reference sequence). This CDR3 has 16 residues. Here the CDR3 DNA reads TGTGCCAGCAGCCCCGTGCCCGACAGCCCATTCTACGAGCAGTACTTC. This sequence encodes CASSPVPDSPFYEQYF.

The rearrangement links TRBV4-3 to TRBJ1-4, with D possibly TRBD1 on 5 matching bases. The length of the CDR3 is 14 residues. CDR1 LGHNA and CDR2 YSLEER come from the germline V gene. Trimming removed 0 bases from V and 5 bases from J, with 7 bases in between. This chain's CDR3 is CASSQEQANEKLFF. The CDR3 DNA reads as TGCGCCAGCAGCCAAGAACAGGCCAATGAAAAACTGTTTTTT.

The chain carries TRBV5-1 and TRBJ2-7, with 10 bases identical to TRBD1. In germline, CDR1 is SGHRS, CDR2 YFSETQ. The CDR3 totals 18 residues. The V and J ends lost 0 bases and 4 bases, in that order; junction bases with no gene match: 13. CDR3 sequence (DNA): TGCGCCAGCAGCTTGGCCGCGACAGGGGGCTATCGATCTTACGAGCAGTACTTC. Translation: CASSLAATGGYRSYEQYF.

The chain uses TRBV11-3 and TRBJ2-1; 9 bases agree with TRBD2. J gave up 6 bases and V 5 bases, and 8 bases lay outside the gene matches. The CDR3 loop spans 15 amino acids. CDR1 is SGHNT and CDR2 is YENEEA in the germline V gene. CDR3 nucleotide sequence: TGTGCCAGCAGCCCAATATATAGCGGGAGCAATGAGCAGTTCTTC. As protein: CASSPIYSGSNEQFF. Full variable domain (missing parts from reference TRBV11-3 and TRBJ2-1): EAGVVQSPRYKIIEKKQPVAFWCNPISGHNTLYWYLQNLGQGPELLIRYENEEAVDDSQLPKDRFSAERLKGVDSTLKIQPAELGDSAVYLCASSPIYSGSNEQFFGPGTRLTVL.

CDR3 coding DNA: TGTGCCAGCAGCTCGACAGTTCAAGAGACCCAGTACTTC. Translation gives CASSSTVQETQYF. The chain couples TRBV5-6 to TRBJ2-5, with D tentatively TRBD1 (5 bases). Germline-derived CDR1 and CDR2 are SGHDT and YYEEEE. Trimming took 3 bases from V and 2 from J, leaving 8 bases between them. The CDR3 is 13 amino acids.

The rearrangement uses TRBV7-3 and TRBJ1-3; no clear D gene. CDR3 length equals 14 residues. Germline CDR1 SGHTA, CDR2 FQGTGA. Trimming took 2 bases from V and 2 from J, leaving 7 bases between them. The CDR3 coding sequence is TGTGCCAGCAGCTTATCCGGGGCTGGAAACACCATATATTTT. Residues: CASSLSGAGNTIYF.

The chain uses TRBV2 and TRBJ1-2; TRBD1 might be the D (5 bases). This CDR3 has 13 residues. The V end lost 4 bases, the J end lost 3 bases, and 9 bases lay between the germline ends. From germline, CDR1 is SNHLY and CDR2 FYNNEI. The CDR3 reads CASSGGEYYGYTF. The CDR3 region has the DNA TGTGCCAGCAGTGGGGGGGAGTACTATGGCTACACCTTC.

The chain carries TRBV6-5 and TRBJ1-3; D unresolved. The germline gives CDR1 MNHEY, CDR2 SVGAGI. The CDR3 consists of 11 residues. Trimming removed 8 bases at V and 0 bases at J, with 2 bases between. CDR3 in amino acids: CASLSGNTIYF. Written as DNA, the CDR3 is TGTGCCAGCCTCTCTGGAAACACCATATATTTT.

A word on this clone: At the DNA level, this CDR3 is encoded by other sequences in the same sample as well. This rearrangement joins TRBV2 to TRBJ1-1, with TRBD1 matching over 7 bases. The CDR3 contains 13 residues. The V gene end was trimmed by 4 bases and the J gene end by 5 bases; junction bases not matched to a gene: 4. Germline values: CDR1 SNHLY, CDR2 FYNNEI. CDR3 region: CASSGQGWTEAFF. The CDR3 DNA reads TGTGCCAGCAGTGGACAGGGATGGACTGAAGCTTTCTTT.

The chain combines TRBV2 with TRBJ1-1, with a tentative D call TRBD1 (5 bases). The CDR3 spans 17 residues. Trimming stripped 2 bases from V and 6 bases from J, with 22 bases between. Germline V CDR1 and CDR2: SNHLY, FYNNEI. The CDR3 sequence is CASSETPIRQGPAEAFF. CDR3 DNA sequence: TGTGCCAGCAGTGAAACCCCCATCAGGCAGGGCCCGGCTGAAGCTTTCTTT.

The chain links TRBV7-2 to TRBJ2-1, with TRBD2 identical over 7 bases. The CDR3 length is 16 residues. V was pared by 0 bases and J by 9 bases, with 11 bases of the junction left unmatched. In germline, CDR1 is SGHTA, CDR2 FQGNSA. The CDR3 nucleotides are TGTGCCAGCAGCTTAGCAGGGACTAAGATGGGAGCTGAGCAGTTCTTC. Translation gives CASSLAGTKMGAEQFF.

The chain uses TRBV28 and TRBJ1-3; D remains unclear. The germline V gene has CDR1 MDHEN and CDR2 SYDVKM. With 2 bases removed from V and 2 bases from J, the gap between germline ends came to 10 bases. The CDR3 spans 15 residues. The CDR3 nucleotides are TGTGCCAGCAGTTTAGAATGGAGTACTGGAAACACCATATATTTT. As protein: CASSLEWSTGNTIYF.

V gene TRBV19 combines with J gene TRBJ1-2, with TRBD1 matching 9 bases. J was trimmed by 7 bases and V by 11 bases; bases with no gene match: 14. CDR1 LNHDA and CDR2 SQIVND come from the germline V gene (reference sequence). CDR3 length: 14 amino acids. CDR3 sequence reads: CAVNGEQGAAGYTF. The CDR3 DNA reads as TGTGCCGTCAACGGAGAACAGGGGGCAGCTGGCTACACCTTC. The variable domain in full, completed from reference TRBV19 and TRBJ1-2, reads DGGITQSPKYLFRKEGQNVTLSCEQNLNHDAMYWYRQDPGQGLRLIYYSQIVNDFQKGDIAEGYSVSREKKESFPLTVTSAQKNPTAFYLCAVNGEQGAAGYTFGSGTRLTVV.

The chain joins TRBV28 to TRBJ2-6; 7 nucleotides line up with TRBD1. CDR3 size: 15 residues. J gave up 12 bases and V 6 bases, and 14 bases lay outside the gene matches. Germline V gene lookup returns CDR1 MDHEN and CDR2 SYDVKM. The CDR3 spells CASSPARQGAAVLTF. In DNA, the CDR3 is TGTGCCAGCAGCCCTGCTCGACAGGGAGCCGCCGTCCTGACTTTC.

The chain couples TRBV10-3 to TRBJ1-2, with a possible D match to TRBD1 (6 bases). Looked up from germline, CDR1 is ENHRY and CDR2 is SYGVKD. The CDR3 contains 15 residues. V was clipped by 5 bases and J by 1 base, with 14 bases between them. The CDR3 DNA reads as TGTGCCATCAGTTCCGGGACACCCAATAACTATGGCTACACCTTC. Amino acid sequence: CAISSGTPNNYGYTF.

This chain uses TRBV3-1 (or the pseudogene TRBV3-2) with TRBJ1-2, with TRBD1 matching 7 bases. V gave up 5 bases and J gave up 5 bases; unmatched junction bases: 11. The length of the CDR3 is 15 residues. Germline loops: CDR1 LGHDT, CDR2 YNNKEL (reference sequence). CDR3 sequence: CASSSRDSVLYGYTF. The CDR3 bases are TGTGCCAGCAGCTCCCGGGACAGTGTACTTTATGGCTACACCTTC.

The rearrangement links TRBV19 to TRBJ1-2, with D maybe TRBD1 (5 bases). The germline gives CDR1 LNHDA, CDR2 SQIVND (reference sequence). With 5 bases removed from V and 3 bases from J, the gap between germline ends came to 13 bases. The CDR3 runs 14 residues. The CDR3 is CASSVAGLDYGYTF. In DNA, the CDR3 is TGTGCCAGTAGTGTGGCAGGGCTGGACTATGGCTACACCTTC.

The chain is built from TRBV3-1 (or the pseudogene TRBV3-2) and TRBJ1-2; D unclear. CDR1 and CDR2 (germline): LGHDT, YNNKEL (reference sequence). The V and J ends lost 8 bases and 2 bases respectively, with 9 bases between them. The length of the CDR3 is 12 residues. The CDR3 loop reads CASSRNNYGYTF. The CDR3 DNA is TGTGCCAGCTCGAGGAACAACTATGGCTACACCTTC.

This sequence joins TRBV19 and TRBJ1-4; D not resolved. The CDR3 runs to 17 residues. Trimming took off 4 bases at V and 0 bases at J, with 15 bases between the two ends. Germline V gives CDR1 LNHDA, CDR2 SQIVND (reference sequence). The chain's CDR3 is CASSTEQFYATNEKLFF. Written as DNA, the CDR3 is TGTGCCAGTAGTACCGAACAGTTTTATGCAACTAATGAAAAACTGTTTTTT.

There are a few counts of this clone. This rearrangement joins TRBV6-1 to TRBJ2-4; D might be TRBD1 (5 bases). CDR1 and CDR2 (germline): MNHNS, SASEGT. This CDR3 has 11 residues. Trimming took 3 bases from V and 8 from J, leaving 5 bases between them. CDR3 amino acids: CASSEGHIQYF. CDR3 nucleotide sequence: TGTGCCAGCAGTGAGGGGCACATTCAGTACTTC.